These 15 T cell receptor beta chains originate from one sample sequenced in a study of spatial heterogeneity in lung cancer. In TCRdb, the 5' RACE reads were re-called with MiXCR into one record per CDR3 protein. The sample lists 45,000 to 55,000 distinct CDR3 sequences, roughly 5% seen once, with 11% in the top ten. The time point: sample taken at primary tumor resection. The source material was PBMCs, sampled at surgery. Every receptor here comes from a male donor with early-stage non-small cell lung cancer.

There are many counts of this clonotype. The V gene is TRBV18, the J gene TRBJ1-2; tentative D call: TRBD1 (5 bases). Trimming pared 2 bases from V and 5 bases from J, leaving 12 bases between. Germline V gene lookup returns CDR1 KGHSH and CDR2 LQKENI. The length of the CDR3 is 14 residues. CDR3 nucleotides: TGTGCCAGCTCACCAGCGGACATGGGATATGGCTACACCTTC. This codes for CASSPADMGYGYTF.

The chain carries TRBV6-5 and TRBJ2-7; possibly TRBD1 or TRBD2 for D (5 bases each). Germline assignment: CDR1 MNHEY and CDR2 SVGAGI. V lost 5 bases and J 2 bases, leaving 19 bases between the germline ends. The CDR3 is 16 residues long. CDR3 sequence reads: CASSNPDSGTPYEQYF. CDR3 nucleotides: TGTGCCAGCAGTAACCCGGACTCCGGGACGCCCTACGAGCAGTACTTC.

In this sample, this clonotype turned up many times. The chain links TRBV20-1 to TRBJ1-1; D might be TRBD1 (5 bases). Per the germline V gene, CDR1 is DFQATT and CDR2 is SNEGSKA (reference sequence). The CDR3 covers 13 residues. The V end lost 6 bases, the J end lost 2 bases, and 13 bases lay between the germline ends. The CDR3 spells CSAGGAFNTEAFF. DNA for the CDR3: TGCAGTGCGGGCGGGGCATTTAACACTGAAGCTTTCTTT.

This clonotype occurred a few times. The chain employs TRBV4-3 and TRBJ2-7, with D possibly matching TRBD1 (5 bases). Trimming cost V 0 bases and J 4 bases, with 10 bases left between them. From germline, CDR1 is LGHNA and CDR2 YSLEER. This CDR3 region has 14 residues. DNA of the CDR3: TGCGCCAGCAGCCAAGAGGGGCAGGCTTACGAGCAGTACTTC. It translates to CASSQEGQAYEQYF.

This clonotype was detected many times. The chain carries TRBV11-3 and TRBJ2-1; TRBD2 is a possible D gene (6 bases). Deletions cut 0 bases from V and 5 bases from J, with 17 bases between. Germline-derived CDR1 and CDR2 are SGHNT and YENEEA. CDR3 size: 17 residues. CDR3: CASSLEASRGSDNEQFF. DNA of the CDR3: TGTGCCAGCAGCTTAGAGGCCTCACGGGGGTCGGACAATGAGCAGTTCTTC.

This clonotype appeared a few times. The chain combines TRBV7-9 with TRBJ2-7; no clear D gene. Germline values: CDR1 SEHNR, CDR2 FQNEAQ (reference sequence). Trimming removed 5 bases from V and 6 bases from J, with 8 bases in between. The CDR3 is 11 residues long. In DNA form, the CDR3 reads TGTGCCAGCAGCCCAAACTTCGAGCAGTACTTC. Translation: CASSPNFEQYF.

This chain connects TRBV20-1 to TRBJ2-1, with 7 bases lining up with TRBD2. The V gene's germline CDR1 is DFQATT and CDR2 SNEGSKA (reference sequence). The trim removed 2 bases at V and 6 bases at J, leaving 10 bases unmatched. The CDR3 covers 15 residues. The DNA for the CDR3 is TGCAGTGCTAGAAGCGGGACTCGGCCCACCAATGAGCAGTTCTTC. Translating it yields CSARSGTRPTNEQFF.

Ten or more counts support this clonotype. The rearrangement uses TRBV20-1 and TRBJ2-7; 7 positions agree with TRBD1. The germline V gene has CDR1 DFQATT and CDR2 SNEGSKA (reference sequence). CDR3 length: 14 residues. V lost 3 bases, J lost 4 bases, and 9 bases stayed unmatched. The DNA for the CDR3 is TGCAGTGCTAGTCTAGGACAGGACCCTTACGAGCAGTACTTC. Protein sequence: CSASLGQDPYEQYF.

This clonotype showed up many times. The chain carries TRBV24-1 and TRBJ2-6, with D possibly called TRBD1 or TRBD2 (5 bases each). The germline V gene encodes CDR1 KGHDR and CDR2 SFDVKD. The V end was cut by 8 bases, the J end by 2 bases, with 6 bases between. The CDR3 is 13 residues long. CDR3 sequence reads: CATMGAGANVLTF. The CDR3 DNA reads TGTGCCACCATGGGGGCTGGGGCCAACGTCCTGACTTTC.

This clonotype came up a few times. This chain connects TRBV2 to TRBJ2-7; unclear D gene. The length of the CDR3 is 15 residues. CDR1 SNHLY and CDR2 FYNNEI come from the germline V gene. V was shortened by 5 bases and J by 1 base, with 15 bases between the two germline ends. The CDR3 here is CASSRDQPRSYEQYF. CDR3 nucleotide sequence: TGTGCCAGCAGTCGAGATCAGCCCCGTTCCTACGAGCAGTACTTC. The full variable domain, completed using reference TRBV2 and TRBJ2-7, is EPEVTQTPSHQVTQMGQEVILRCVPISNHLYFYWYRQILGQKVEFLVSFYNNEISEKSEIFDDQFSVERPDGSNFTLKIRSTKLEDSAMYFCASSRDQPRSYEQYFGPGTRLTVT.

Many counts were recorded for this clonotype. The chain uses TRBV7-7 and TRBJ2-1, with D maybe TRBD2 (6 bases). V gave up 3 bases and J gave up 3 bases, with 12 bases separating them. Germline V CDR1 and CDR2: SSHAT, FNYEAQ (reference sequence). This CDR3 has 15 amino acids. DNA for the CDR3: TGTGCCAGCAGCTTCGGACACGGGAGCTACAATGAGCAGTTCTTC. It translates to CASSFGHGSYNEQFF.

Many counts were recorded for this clonotype. The genes are TRBV28 and TRBJ1-2; D unresolved. The CDR3 has 11 residues. CDR1 is MDHEN and CDR2 is SYDVKM in the germline V gene. Trimming stripped 3 bases from V and 1 base from J, with 0 bases between. CDR3 sequence reads: CASSFNYGYTF. CDR3 DNA: TGTGCCAGCAGTTTTAACTATGGCTACACCTTC.

Ten or more counts support this clonotype. The J gene is TRBJ2-5, the V gene TRBV7-7; D call uncertain. This CDR3 region has 16 residues. V lost 5 bases and J 3 bases, leaving 19 bases between the germline ends. Per the germline V gene, CDR1 is SSHAT and CDR2 is FNYEAQ (reference sequence). The DNA of the CDR3 is TGTGCCAGCAGCACCCGGACCAGACCCTGGGAAGAGACCCAGTACTTC. Protein product: CASSTRTRPWEETQYF.

The table lists this clonotype with many counts. This chain links TRBV9 with TRBJ2-1, with 8 nucleotides matching TRBD1. CDR1 is SGDLS, CDR2 YYNGEE, per germline. The V segment lost 0 bases and the J segment 6 bases; nucleotides outside the gene matches: 8. The CDR3 is made up of 16 amino acids. This chain's CDR3 is CASSVASDREINEQFF. The DNA of the CDR3 is TGTGCCAGCAGCGTAGCCTCGGACAGGGAAATCAATGAGCAGTTCTTC.

The genes are TRBV6-2 or TRBV6-3 and TRBJ2-2; TRBD1 agrees at 7 bases. The germline V gene encodes CDR1 MNHEY and CDR2 SVGEGT. The V gene end was trimmed by 2 bases and the J gene end by 10 bases; junction bases not matched to a gene: 4. There are 13 residues in the CDR3. CDR3 protein: CASSYLDRVELFF. The CDR3 DNA reads as TGTGCCAGCAGTTACCTCGACAGGGTGGAGCTGTTTTTT.